The sequence of this TCR beta chain was determined in a study of tumor-infiltrating lymphocytes in primary liver carcinoma. Study-level information: The patients included men and women who were aged 30 to 69 years.

Bulk tissue was left unsorted, and RNA and DNA were co-extracted from 20-30 mg of it. Reverse transcription of around 0.45 ug total RNA with a constant-region primer produced TCR beta cDNA. Libraries of TCR beta came from three nested multiplex PCR rounds with slightly modified ARM-PCR. The study ran its first two PCR rounds for roughly 11 cycles each, using TRBV1-TRBV30 forward primers and a C-beta reverse primer. TCRdb passed the multiplex PCR reads through MiXCR, listing each CDR3 protein once. Here the sample spans about 120,000 distinct CDR3 sequences, around 70% being singletons. Per the germline V gene, CDR1 is SGHAT and CDR2 is FQNNGV. The CDR3 loop spans 17 amino acids.

The receptor comes from a woman aged 60-75 years with primary liver carcinoma and hepatitis B virus infection. This chain uses TRBV11-2 with TRBJ2-5, with 9 bases lining up with TRBD2. Input material: tumor-adjacent normal liver tissue. The CDR3 DNA reads as TGTACCAACAGCTCCCTAGCGGGATGGAGTTTGGGCGAGACCCAGTACTTC. It translates to CTNSSLAGWSLGETQYF.